Below are 2 T cell receptor beta chains sequenced from a single sample in a study of cytomegalovirus exposure and HLA in healthy donors (dated 2017 in TCRdb). Library creation used the immunoSEQ multiplex PCR assay. The multiplex PCR relied on a mix of 60 forward primers for TCR Vbeta segments and 13 reverse primers for TCR Jbeta segments. In its TCRdb copy, this immuneACCESS table keeps in-frame sequences only and misses some clones. Where compared with another copy, unresolved V genes explain less than half of these, and the others have no known cause. This sample gives 150,000 or so clones in total; roughly 75% of them show up just once. Around 2.4% of the sample comes from the top ten. Material: PBMCs. The receptors derive from a female donor in good health and CMV-seronegative.

V is TRBV9 and J is TRBJ1-6; no reliable D call. Trimming cost V 6 bases and J 0 bases, with 10 bases left between them. The CDR3 has 15 amino acids. The germline V gene encodes CDR1 SGDLS and CDR2 YYNGEE. CDR3 sequence reads: CASNRESSYNSPLHF. Written as DNA, the CDR3 is TGTGCCAGCAACCGGGAGAGCTCCTATAATTCACCCCTCCACTTT.

This clone has only one observation. The V gene is TRBV10-3, the J gene TRBJ2-7, with TRBD1 matching over 7 bases. In germline, CDR1 is ENHRY, CDR2 SYGVKD. There are 16 residues in the CDR3. Trimming took 4 bases from V and 3 from J; bases not matched to a gene: 12. The CDR3 sequence: CAISASGGKGGYEQYF. CDR3 DNA: TGTGCCATCAGTGCCTCAGGGGGTAAAGGGGGCTACGAGCAGTACTTC.